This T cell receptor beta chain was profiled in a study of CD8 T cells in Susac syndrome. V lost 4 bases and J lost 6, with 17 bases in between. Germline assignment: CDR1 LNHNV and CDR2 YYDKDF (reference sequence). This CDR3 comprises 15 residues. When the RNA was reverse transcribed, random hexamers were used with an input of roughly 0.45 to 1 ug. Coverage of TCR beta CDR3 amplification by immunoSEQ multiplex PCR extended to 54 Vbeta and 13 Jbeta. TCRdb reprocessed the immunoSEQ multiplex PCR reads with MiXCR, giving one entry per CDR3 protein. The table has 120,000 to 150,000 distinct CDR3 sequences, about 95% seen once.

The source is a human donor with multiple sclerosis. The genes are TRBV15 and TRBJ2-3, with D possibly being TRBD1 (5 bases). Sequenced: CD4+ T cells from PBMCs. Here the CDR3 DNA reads TGTGCCACCAGCACAGCCGTGGGGCGCGGTGATACGCAGTATTTT. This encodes CATSTAVGRGDTQYF.